This T cell receptor beta chain was recorded in a study of blood T cell repertoires in COVID-19. Study in general: From the United States, Italy and Spain came samples of acute and convalescent COVID-19. The analysed material was cDNA or gDNA that came from T cells, B-cell-depleted T cells, or PBMCs.

With 4 bases removed from V and 4 bases from J, the gap between germline ends came to 16 bases. The CDR3 extends over 16 amino acids. The germline gives CDR1 KGHDR, CDR2 SFDVKD. Original data processing: How many nucleated cells were present was estimated from reference gene primer amplification. Data came from immunoSEQ multiplex PCR; TCRdb stores just in-frame clones and leaves some out. V and J calls and clone size are as listed in that table; D and trimming were resolved from the DNA. The sample consists of about 200,000 clones, roughly 90% of them appearing once. The receptor comes from a man aged 18 to 30 with active or convalescent COVID-19. The chain combines TRBV24-1 with TRBJ1-3; TRBD1 might be the D (6 bases). Sequencing used peripheral blood. CDR3 coding DNA: TGTGCCACCAGTGACCCCGGGACAATGGAAGGAAACACCATATATTTT. It yields the protein CATSDPGTMEGNTIYF.